This T cell receptor beta chain was documented in a study of cytomegalovirus exposure and HLA in healthy donors. With 60 Vbeta and 13 Jbeta primers, the PCR was carried out. Clones were sequenced by immunoSEQ multiplex PCR, and TCRdb holds only the in-frame ones, with some missing. The sample holds 200,000 to 300,000 clones, 84% seen once. The V gene's germline CDR1 is SGDLS and CDR2 YYNGEE. This CDR3 has 15 residues. The V and J ends lost 3 bases and 1 base respectively, with 13 bases between them. The sequencing sample was made of PBMCs. The chain has TRBV9 and TRBJ1-1, with a possible D match to TRBD1 (5 bases). This sequence originates from a woman in her 40s in good health and CMV-seropositive. Here the CDR3 DNA reads TGTGCCAGCAGCGCTCCGACAGATCCGAACACTGAAGCTTTCTTT. Translation: CASSAPTDPNTEAFF.